Only a few counts were recorded for the clone carrying this T cell receptor beta chain. The antigen remains unidentified. This CDR3 has 16 residues. V lost 1 base to trimming and J lost 7 bases; unmatched junction nucleotides: 8. The germline V gene encodes CDR1 MDHEN and CDR2 SYDVKM. This sample was taken from a study of cytomegalovirus exposure and HLA in healthy donors. Primers included in the PCR were 60 Vbeta and 13 Jbeta primers. Assay: immunoSEQ multiplex PCR; the TCRdb copy retains only in-frame clones and omits some. Among approximately 170,000 clones listed, under 85% were seen once. Study-wide points: As was reported, the classifier diagnosed cytomegalovirus status with high specificity and sensitivity. No immune exposure information besides CMV serostatus was available. The authors listed approximately 150 TCR beta chains as cytomegalovirus-associated.

Regarding donors, all were healthy bone marrow donors. Sequencing used PBMCs. The sequence derives from a female donor in good health and CMV-seronegative. This chain links TRBV28 with TRBJ2-7; 12 bases are shared with TRBD1. For the CDR3, the DNA is TGTGCCAGCAGTTTATCGAAGGGACAGGGGGCTTGGGAGCAGTACTTC. It yields the protein CASSLSKGQGAWEQYF.